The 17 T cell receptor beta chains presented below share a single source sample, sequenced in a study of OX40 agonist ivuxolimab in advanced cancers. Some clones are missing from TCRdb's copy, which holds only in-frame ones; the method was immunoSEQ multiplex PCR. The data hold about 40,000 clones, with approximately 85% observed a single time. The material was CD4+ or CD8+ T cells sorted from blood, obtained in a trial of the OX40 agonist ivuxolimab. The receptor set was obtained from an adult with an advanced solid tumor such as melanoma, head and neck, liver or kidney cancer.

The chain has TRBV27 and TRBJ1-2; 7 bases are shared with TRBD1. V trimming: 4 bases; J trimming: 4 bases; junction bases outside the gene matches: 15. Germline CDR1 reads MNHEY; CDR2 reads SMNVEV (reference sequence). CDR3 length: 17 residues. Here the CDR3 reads CASSSTGVRLPFYGYTF. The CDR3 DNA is TGTGCCAGCAGTTCCACAGGGGTGAGACTGCCCTTCTATGGCTACACCTTC.

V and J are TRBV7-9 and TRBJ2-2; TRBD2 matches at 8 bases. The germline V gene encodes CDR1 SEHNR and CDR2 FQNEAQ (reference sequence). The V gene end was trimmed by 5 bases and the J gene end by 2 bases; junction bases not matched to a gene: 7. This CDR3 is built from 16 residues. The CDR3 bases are TGTGCCAGCAGCCCGACCGGGACTAGTAACACCGGGGAGCTGTTTTTT. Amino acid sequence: CASSPTGTSNTGELFF.

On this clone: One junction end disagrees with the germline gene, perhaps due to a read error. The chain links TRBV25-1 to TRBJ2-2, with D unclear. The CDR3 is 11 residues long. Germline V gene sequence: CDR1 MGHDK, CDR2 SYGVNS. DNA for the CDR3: TGTGCCAGTAGCCGGGCCGGCGAGCTGTTTTTT. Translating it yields CASSRAGELFF.

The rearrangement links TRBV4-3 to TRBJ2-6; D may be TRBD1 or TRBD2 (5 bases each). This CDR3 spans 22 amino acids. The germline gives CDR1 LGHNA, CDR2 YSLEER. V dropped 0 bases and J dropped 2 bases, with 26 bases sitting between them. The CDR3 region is CASSQDLVRDGLLSAGANVLTF. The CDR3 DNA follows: TGCGCCAGCAGCCAAGATCTGGTAAGGGACGGCCTACTTTCAGCTGGGGCCAACGTCCTGACTTTC.

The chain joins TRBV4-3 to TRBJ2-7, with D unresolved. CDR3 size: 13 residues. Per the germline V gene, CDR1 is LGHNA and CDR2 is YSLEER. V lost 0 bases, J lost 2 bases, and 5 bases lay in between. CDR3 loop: CASSQERTYEQYF. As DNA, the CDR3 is TGCGCCAGCAGCCAAGAACGGACCTACGAGCAGTACTTC.

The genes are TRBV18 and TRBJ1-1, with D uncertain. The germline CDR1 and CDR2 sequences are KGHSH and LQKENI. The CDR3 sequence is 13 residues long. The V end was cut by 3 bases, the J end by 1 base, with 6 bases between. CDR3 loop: CASSPVSNTEAFF. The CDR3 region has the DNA TGTGCCAGCTCACCGGTATCGAACACTGAAGCTTTCTTT.

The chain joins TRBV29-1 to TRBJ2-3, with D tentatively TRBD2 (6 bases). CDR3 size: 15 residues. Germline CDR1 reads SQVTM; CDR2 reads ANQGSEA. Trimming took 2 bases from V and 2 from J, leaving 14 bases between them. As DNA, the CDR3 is TGCAGCGTTGAAACTTCGCGGGGATCCACAGATACGCAGTATTTT. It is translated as CSVETSRGSTDTQYF.

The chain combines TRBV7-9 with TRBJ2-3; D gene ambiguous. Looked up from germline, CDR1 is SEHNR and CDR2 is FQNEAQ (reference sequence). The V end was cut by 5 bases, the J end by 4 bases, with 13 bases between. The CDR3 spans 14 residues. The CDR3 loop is CASSPPILADTQYF. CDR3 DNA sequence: TGTGCCAGCAGCCCCCCGATATTGGCAGATACGCAGTATTTT.

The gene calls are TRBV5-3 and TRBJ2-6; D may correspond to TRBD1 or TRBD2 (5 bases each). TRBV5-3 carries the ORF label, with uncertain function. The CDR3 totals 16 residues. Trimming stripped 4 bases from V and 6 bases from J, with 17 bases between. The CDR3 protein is CARSPLPGPLANVLTF. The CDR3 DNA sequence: TGTGCCAGAAGCCCGTTACCGGGGCCGCTGGCCAACGTCCTGACTTTC.

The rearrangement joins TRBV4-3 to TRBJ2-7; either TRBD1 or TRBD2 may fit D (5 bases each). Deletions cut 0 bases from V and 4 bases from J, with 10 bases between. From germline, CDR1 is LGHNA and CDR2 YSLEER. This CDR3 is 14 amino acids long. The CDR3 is CASSQDRGGYEQYF. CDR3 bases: TGCGCCAGCAGCCAAGATCGGGGCGGGTACGAGCAGTACTTC.

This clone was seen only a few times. The CDR3 DNA sequence: TGCAGCGCTCTTCCGGGACAGGGTAGCAATGAGCAGTTCTTC. Translating gives CSALPGQGSNEQFF. The V gene is TRBV29-1, the J gene TRBJ2-1; 9 nucleotides agree with TRBD1. CDR3 length equals 14 residues. Germline V gene data show CDR1 as SQVTM and CDR2 as ANQGSEA. J gave up 6 bases and V 7 bases, and 10 bases lay outside the gene matches.

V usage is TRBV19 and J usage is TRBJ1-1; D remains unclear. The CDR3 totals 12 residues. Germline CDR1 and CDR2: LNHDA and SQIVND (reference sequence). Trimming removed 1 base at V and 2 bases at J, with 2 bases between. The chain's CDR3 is CASSIGNTEAFF. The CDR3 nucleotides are TGTGCCAGTAGTATAGGAAACACTGAAGCTTTCTTT.

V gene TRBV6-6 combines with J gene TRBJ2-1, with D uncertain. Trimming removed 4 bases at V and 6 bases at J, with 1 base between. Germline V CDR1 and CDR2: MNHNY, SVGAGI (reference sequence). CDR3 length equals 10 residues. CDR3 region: CASSSNEQFF. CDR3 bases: TGTGCCAGCAGTTCCAATGAGCAGTTCTTC.

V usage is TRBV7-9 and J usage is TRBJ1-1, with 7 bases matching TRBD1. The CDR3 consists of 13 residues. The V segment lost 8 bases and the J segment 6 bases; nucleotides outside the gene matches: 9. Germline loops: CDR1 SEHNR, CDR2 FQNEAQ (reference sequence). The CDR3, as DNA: TGTGCCAGCGGCGGAGGGACAGCGGCTGAAGCTTTCTTT. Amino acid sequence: CASGGGTAAEAFF. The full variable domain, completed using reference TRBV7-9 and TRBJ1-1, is DTGVSQNPRHKITKRGQNVTFRCDPISEHNRLYWYRQTLGQGPEFLTYFQNEAQLEKSRLLSDRFSAERPKGSFSTLEIQRTEQGDSAMYLCASGGGTAAEAFFGQGTRLTVV.

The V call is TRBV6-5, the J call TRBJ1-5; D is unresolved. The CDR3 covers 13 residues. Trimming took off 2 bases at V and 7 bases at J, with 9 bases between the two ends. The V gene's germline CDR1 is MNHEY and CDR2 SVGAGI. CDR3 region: CASSYGEKQPQHF. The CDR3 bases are TGTGCCAGCAGTTACGGGGAAAAGCAGCCCCAGCATTTT.

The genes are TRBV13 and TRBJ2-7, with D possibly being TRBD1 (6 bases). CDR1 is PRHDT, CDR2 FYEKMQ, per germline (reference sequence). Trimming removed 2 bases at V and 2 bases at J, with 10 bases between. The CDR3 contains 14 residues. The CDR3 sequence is CASSLSGTPYEQYF. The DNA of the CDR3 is TGTGCCAGCAGCTTATCTGGGACACCCTACGAGCAGTACTTC.

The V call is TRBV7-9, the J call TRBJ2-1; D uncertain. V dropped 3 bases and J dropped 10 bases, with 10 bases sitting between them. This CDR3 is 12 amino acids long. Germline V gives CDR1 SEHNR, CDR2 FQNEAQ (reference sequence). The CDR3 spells CASSLKLREQFF. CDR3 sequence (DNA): TGTGCCAGCAGCTTGAAACTTCGGGAGCAGTTCTTC. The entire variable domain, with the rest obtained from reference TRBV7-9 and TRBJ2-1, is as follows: DTGVSQNPRHKITKRGQNVTFRCDPISEHNRLYWYRQTLGQGPEFLTYFQNEAQLEKSRLLSDRFSAERPKGSFSTLEIQRTEQGDSAMYLCASSLKLREQFFGPGTRLTVL.